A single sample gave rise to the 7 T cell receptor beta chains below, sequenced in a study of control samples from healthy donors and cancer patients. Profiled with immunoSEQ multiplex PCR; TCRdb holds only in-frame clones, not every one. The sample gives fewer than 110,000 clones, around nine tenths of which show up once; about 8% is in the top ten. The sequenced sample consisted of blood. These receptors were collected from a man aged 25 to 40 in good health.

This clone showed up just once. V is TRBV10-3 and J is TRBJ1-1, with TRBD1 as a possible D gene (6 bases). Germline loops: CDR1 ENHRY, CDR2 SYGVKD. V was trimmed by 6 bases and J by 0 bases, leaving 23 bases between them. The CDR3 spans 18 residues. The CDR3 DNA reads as TGTGCCATCAGCGGACAGCCACCACCGAGAACAATGAACACTGAAGCTTTCTTT. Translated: CAISGQPPPRTMNTEAFF.

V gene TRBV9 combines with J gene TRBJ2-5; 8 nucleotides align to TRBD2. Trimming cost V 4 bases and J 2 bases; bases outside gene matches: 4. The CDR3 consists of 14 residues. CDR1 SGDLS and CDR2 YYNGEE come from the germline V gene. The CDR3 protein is CASSPGGGQETQYF. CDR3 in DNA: TGTGCCAGCAGCCCCGGGGGGGGTCAAGAGACCCAGTACTTC.

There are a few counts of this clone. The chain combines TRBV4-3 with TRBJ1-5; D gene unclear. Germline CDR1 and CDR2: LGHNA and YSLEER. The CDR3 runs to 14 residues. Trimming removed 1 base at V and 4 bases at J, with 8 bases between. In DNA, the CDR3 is TGCGCCAGCAGCCAAGTGTCCAATAATCAGCCCCAGCATTTT. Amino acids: CASSQVSNNQPQHF.

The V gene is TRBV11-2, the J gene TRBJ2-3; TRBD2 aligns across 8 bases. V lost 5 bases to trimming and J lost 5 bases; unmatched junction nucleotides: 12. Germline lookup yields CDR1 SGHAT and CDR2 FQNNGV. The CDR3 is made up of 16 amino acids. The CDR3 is CASSPRGAGDGDTQYF. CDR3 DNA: TGTGCCAGCAGCCCTCGCGGAGCGGGAGATGGAGATACGCAGTATTTT.

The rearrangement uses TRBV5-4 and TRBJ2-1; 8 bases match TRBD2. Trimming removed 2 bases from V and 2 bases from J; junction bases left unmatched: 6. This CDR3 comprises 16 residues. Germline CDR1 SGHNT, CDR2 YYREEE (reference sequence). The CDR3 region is CASSFGSGSPYNEQFF. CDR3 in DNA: TGTGCCAGCAGCTTTGGAAGCGGGAGCCCCTACAATGAGCAGTTCTTC.

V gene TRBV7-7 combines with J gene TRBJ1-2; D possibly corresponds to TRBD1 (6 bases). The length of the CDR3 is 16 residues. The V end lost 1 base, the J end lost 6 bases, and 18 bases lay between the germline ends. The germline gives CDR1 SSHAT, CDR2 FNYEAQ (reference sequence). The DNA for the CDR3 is TGTGCCAGCAGCTTAGGGCAGGGGAAATCCACGAATGGCTACACCTTC. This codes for CASSLGQGKSTNGYTF.

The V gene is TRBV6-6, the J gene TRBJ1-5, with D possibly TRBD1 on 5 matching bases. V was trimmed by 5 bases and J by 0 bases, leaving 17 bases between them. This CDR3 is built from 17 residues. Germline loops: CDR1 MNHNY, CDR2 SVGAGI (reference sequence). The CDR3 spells CASSPAIRQNSNQPQHF. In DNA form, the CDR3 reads TGTGCCAGCAGTCCCGCTATCAGACAGAATAGCAATCAGCCCCAGCATTTT.